These T cell receptor beta chains were read from a single sample in a study of blood T cell repertoires in COVID-19. The data were produced by immunoSEQ multiplex PCR, yet TCRdb's version contains in-frame clones alone and is incomplete. The data contain 150,000 to 200,000 clones, around 87% of them singletons. The specimen sequenced was peripheral blood. These receptor sequences come from a man between 40 and 49 years old with active or convalescent COVID-19. The CDR3 runs from the conserved cysteine through the conserved F or W. A D gene is named only where the DNA matches it firmly. Clone size appears in some rows only: once, few, many, or a class for an expanded clone.

TGTGCCAGCAGAGGGGACAGGTATAGTAATGAGCAGTTCTTC,CASRGDRYSNEQFF,-,TRBV6-5,TRBD1,TRBJ2-1
TGTGCCAGCAGGACGGACAGGAGGCAGCCCCAGCATTTT,CASRTDRRQPQHF,few,TRBV2,TRBD1,TRBJ1-5
TGTGCCAGCAGTGAACAGGGTACCACTGAAGCTTTCTTT,CASSEQGTTEAFF,once,TRBV2,-,TRBJ1-1
TGTGCCAGCAGCCCTACGGGTTCCGGCTACTACGAGCAGTACTTC,CASSPTGSGYYEQYF,-,TRBV5-4,-,TRBJ2-7
TGCAGCGTCGCGACTGAGAATAACTACAATGAGCAGTTCTTC,CSVATENNYNEQFF,-,TRBV29-1,-,TRBJ2-1
TGCGCCAGCAGTTTCACCTCCCACGGGATGAGCTCCTACGAGCAGTACTTC,CASSFTSHGMSSYEQYF,-,TRBV4-1,-,TRBJ2-7
TGTGCCAGCAGTTTCAGGGTGGGGCAAGGCTACACCTTC,CASSFRVGQGYTF,-,TRBV28,-,TRBJ1-2
TGTGCCAGTAGTATTCTCGCAGGGGCCGGCGGCTACACCTTC,CASSILAGAGGYTF,-,TRBV19,-,TRBJ1-2
TGTGCCAGCAGTTCTTCCACTGAAGCTTTCTTT,CASSSSTEAFF,-,TRBV6-5,-,TRBJ1-1
TGTGCCAGCAGCCTTGGACAGTATAGCAATCAGCCCCAGCATTTT,CASSLGQYSNQPQHF,-,TRBV9,-,TRBJ1-5
TGTGCCAGCAGCAGGGACAGGGGCTCCTACAATGAGCAGTTCTTC,CASSRDRGSYNEQFF,once,TRBV5-4,TRBD1,TRBJ2-1
TGCGCCAGCAGCCAAGACAGGGCAGTCATCGCTTTCTTT,CASSQDRAVIAFF,-,TRBV4-3,-,TRBJ1-1
TGTGCCAGCGCCACAGGGGGGACTGAAGCTTTCTTT,CASATGGTEAFF,-,TRBV18,TRBD1,TRBJ1-1
TGTGCCAGCAGTGAAATAATGCAGGGCAATCAGCCCCAGCATTTT,CASSEIMQGNQPQHF,-,TRBV2,-,TRBJ1-5
TGTGCCAGCAGCGCCGGGGAGCTGTTTTTT,CASSAGELFF,-,TRBV2,-,TRBJ2-2
TGTGCCAGCAGCTTAGGCCCCAGGGTTGGGGAAAAACTGTTTTTT,CASSLGPRVGEKLFF,-,TRBV7-9,-,TRBJ1-4
TGTGCCTACCTCGGACAGGGAACTGAAGCTTTCTTT,CAYLGQGTEAFF,once,TRBV30,TRBD1,TRBJ1-1
TGTGCCAGCAGTTTCTCCCCAGGGACATCTAGCACAGATACGCAGTATTTT,CASSFSPGTSSTDTQYF,once,TRBV28,-,TRBJ2-3
TGCGCCAGCAGCTTGACGGGACAGCCAAATGAAAAACTGTTTTTT,CASSLTGQPNEKLFF,-,TRBV5-1,TRBD1,TRBJ1-4
TGCGCCAGCGGAGGACAGGGGGCTGGCACCGGGGAGCTGTTTTTT,CASGGQGAGTGELFF,-,TRBV5-1,TRBD1,TRBJ2-2
TGTGCCAGCAGTAAGATGTCTATCGGGGAGCTGTTTTTT,CASSKMSIGELFF,-,TRBV7-9,-,TRBJ2-2
TGTGCCTGGAGACAGGTACCTATGAACACTGAAGCTTTCTTT,CAWRQVPMNTEAFF,-,TRBV30,-,TRBJ1-1
TGTGCCAGCAGCCAAGATGACTTATCCACTGAAGCTTTCTTT,CASSQDDLSTEAFF,-,TRBV4-2,-,TRBJ1-1
TGTGCCAGCAGTGACCAGCAGTATTTT,CASSDQQYF,-,TRBV2,-,TRBJ2-3
TGTGCCAGCAAGAGGGCGAGTGGGGGCACAGATACGCAGTATTTT,CASKRASGGTDTQYF,-,TRBV2,-,TRBJ2-3
TGCAGCGCGACTTTCGGACAAAACAATCAGCCCCAGCATTTT,CSATFGQNNQPQHF,-,TRBV29-1,-,TRBJ1-5
TGTGCCAGCAGAACATTGGCAGGGGGTAGCAATCAGCCCCAGCATTTT,CASRTLAGGSNQPQHF,-,TRBV19,TRBD1,TRBJ1-5